What follows describes a single T cell receptor (beta chain). The data belong to a study of blood T cell repertoires in COVID-19. Germline-derived CDR1 and CDR2 are SGHRS and YFSETQ. V was clipped by 0 bases and J by 8 bases; unmatched bases: 3. The CDR3 is 13 amino acids. The assay was immunoSEQ multiplex PCR, and TCRdb's table has in-frame clones only and misses some. This sample carries 100,000 to 150,000 clones, around 86% of them seen once, and the ten largest clones take approximately 30%. The V gene is TRBV5-1, the J gene TRBJ2-3, with 7 bases matching TRBD2. This clonotype was sampled from a woman at least 80 years old with acute or convalescent COVID-19. Sequencing was performed on peripheral blood. The CDR3 DNA reads TGCGCCAGCAGCTTGGAAGGCGGGGGTACGCAGTATTTT. Translating it yields CASSLEGGGTQYF.